This T cell receptor (beta chain) was retrieved from a study of shared clonotypes between healthy human individuals. An assay was performed, and its level was deep. Sequencing used immunoSEQ multiplex PCR; TCRdb keeps in-frame clones, though not all of them. The sample has just under 95,000 clones; about 70% are singletons. V gave up 8 bases and J gave up 7 bases; unmatched junction bases: 20. Germline loops: CDR1 SEHNR, CDR2 FQNEAQ (reference sequence). The CDR3 totals 18 residues. The chain combines TRBV7-9 with TRBJ2-1; 10 nucleotides line up with TRBD2. The receptor's source is a man aged 25-40 years in good health. Source material: memory CD8+ T cells sorted from blood. Subset described: CD45RO+ cells pooled with CCR7-negative TemRA cells. CDR3 nucleotides: TGTGCCAGCGCGAAATGGCGGGTTGACAGCGGGAGGGATAATGAGCAGTTCTTC. It codes for CASAKWRVDSGRDNEQFF.